The clone carrying this T cell receptor beta chain was found a few times. This entry is derived from a study of T cells in Graves' hyperthyroidism and ophthalmopathy. Extraction of PBMCs used roughly 9.4 ml of fresh peripheral blood. Amplified TCR beta CDR3 regions derived from RNA transcripts. Carried out on the TCR CDR3, a first-round RT-PCR used the HTBI primer set. TCRdb used MiXCR to reprocess the multiplex PCR reads, holding one entry per CDR3 protein. Of about 640,000 distinct CDR3 sequences listed, 14% are singletons. Germline V gives CDR1 LNHDA, CDR2 SQIVND (reference sequence). This CDR3 is 16 amino acids long. Trimming stripped 5 bases from V and 8 bases from J, with 24 bases between.

Input material: blood. The receptor was derived from a woman between 45 and 65 years old with Graves' ophthalmopathy. The chain uses TRBV19 and TRBJ1-2; D is unclear. CDR3 DNA: TGTGCCAGTAGTGTGTTAGGTTCTGTAAAGGGCGACGGCTACACCTTC. Translated: CASSVLGSVKGDGYTF.